There are many counts of the clone carrying this T cell receptor beta chain. This may arise from a read error, as a much more abundant clone is one base away. This specimen comes from a study of tumor-infiltrating lymphocytes in oesophageal squamous cell carcinoma. MiXCR, run by TCRdb on the PCR reads, gives a single entry per CDR3 protein. The sample carries 10,000 to 15,000 distinct CDR3 sequences, about 55% recorded once. The receptor's source is a female donor with esophageal squamous cell carcinoma. Input material: esophageal tumor tissue.

The CDR3 here is CASSEIATDNEQYF. The CDR3 nucleotides are TGCGCCAGCAGTGAGATAGCGACGGACAATGAGCAGTACTTC. The V gene is TRBV10-1, the J gene TRBJ2-5; TRBD1 or TRBD2 may be the D gene (5 bases each). Trimming removed 2 bases from V and 11 bases from J, with 18 bases in between. From germline, CDR1 is WNHNN and CDR2 SYGVQD (reference sequence). The CDR3 has 14 amino acids.